Listed below are T cell receptor beta chains from one sample, sequenced in a study of blood T cell repertoires in COVID-19. Profiling relied on immunoSEQ multiplex PCR, and the TCRdb table lists in-frame clones only, not all of them. Here the sample spans over 65,000 clones, 81% being singletons. Sequencing was done on a sample of peripheral blood. These TCRs come from an older man with acute or convalescent COVID-19. CDR3s include the opening cysteine and the closing phenylalanine or tryptophan. A D gene is named only where the DNA matches it firmly. Clone size is given for some rows only: seen once, a few or many times, or a class if the clone is expanded.

size | D | J | V | DNA | CDR3
once | - | TRBJ2-7 | TRBV7-2 | TGTGCCAGCAGCTTACAGGCCTCCTCCTACGAGCAGTACTTC | CASSLQASSYEQYF
- | - | TRBJ2-4 | TRBV6-5 | TGTGCCAGCAGTTACTCGCTTACAGGGCCACAAAACATTCAGTACTTC | CASSYSLTGPQNIQYF
few | TRBD1 | TRBJ2-7 | TRBV11-2 | TGTGCCAGCAGCATTCGGACAGGGGGCTACGAGCAGTACTTC | CASSIRTGGYEQYF
- | TRBD1 | TRBJ1-5 | TRBV29-1 | TGCAGCGTTGCGACAGGGATTCGCAATCAGCCCCAGCATTTT | CSVATGIRNQPQHF
- | - | TRBJ1-5 | TRBV19 | TGTGCCAGTAGTATCGGGACACCAAATCAGCCCCAGCATTTT | CASSIGTPNQPQHF
- | - | TRBJ1-1 | TRBV2 | TGTGCCAGCAGTGAATCTCGGGCAGGGGAAGCTTTCTTT | CASSESRAGEAFF
- | - | TRBJ1-5 | TRBV4-3 | TGCGCCAGCAGCCAAGATGCGAGAGGGGGAGCAAATCAGCCCCAGCATTTT | CASSQDARGGANQPQHF
- | TRBD2 | TRBJ2-7 | TRBV5-1 | TGCGCCAGCAGCTTGGGCGGGAGGAGCGACGAGCAGTACTTC | CASSLGGRSDEQYF
- | - | TRBJ2-7 | TRBV12-3/TRBV12-4 | TGTGCCAGCAGCCGGCAGGCCTACGAGCAGTACTTC | CASSRQAYEQYF
- | TRBD1 | TRBJ1-5 | TRBV19 | TGTGCCAGTAGTCGAACGGACAGGGGGCATCAGCCCCAGCATTTT | CASSRTDRGHQPQHF
- | - | TRBJ1-1 | TRBV14 | TGTGCCAGCAGCCCCGTTGGCAGGCAGAACACTGAAGCTTTCTTT | CASSPVGRQNTEAFF
- | - | TRBJ2-2 | TRBV5-6 | TGTGCCAGCAGCTTTGGAAGGGGTACCGGGGAGCTGTTTTTT | CASSFGRGTGELFF
- | - | TRBJ2-1 | TRBV3-1/TRBV3-2 | TGTGCCAGCAGCCAAGATGCGGGACGGTCGGGCGTCAATGAGCAGTTCTTC | CASSQDAGRSGVNEQFF
- | - | TRBJ1-2 | TRBV5-1 | TGCGCCAGCAGCTCGGCAGGTCTCTATGGCTACACCTTC | CASSSAGLYGYTF
few | TRBD1 | TRBJ1-6 | TRBV9 | TGTGCCAGCAGCGAAGGACAGGGGGCCCCCTATAATTCACCCCTCCACTTT | CASSEGQGAPYNSPLHF
- | TRBD1 | TRBJ2-7 | TRBV18 | TGTGCCAGCTCACCTTCCGGGACAGGGAGTTACGAGCAGTACTTC | CASSPSGTGSYEQYF
few | TRBD1 | TRBJ1-2 | TRBV28 | TGTGCCAGCAGACCAGGACAGGGGGCGCGGAACTATGGCTACACCTTC | CASRPGQGARNYGYTF
- | TRBD1 | TRBJ1-1 | TRBV30 | TGTGCCTGGAGCCCCGGACAGGGAGGATGGAACACTGAAGCTTTCTTT | CAWSPGQGGWNTEAFF
- | TRBD1 | TRBJ1-5 | TRBV5-5 | TGTGCCAGCAGCTTATTAGACAGGGTGAATCAGCCCCAGCATTTT | CASSLLDRVNQPQHF
- | TRBD2 | TRBJ2-2 | TRBV7-2 | TGTGCCAGCAGCTTAGCTAGCGGGATCCCCACCGGGGAGCTGTTTTTT | CASSLASGIPTGELFF
- | - | TRBJ1-4 | TRBV5-4 | TGTGCCAGCAGCTTCTCCGCAGGGCTAAATGAAAAACTGTTTTTT | CASSFSAGLNEKLFF
- | - | TRBJ2-5 | TRBV5-3 | TGTGCCAGAAGCCAGTCCCTTGGGCCTGGAGAGACCCAGTACTTC | CARSQSLGPGETQYF
- | - | TRBJ1-3 | TRBV10-3 | TGTGCCATCAGGGACAGCTCTGGAAACACCATATATTTT | CAIRDSSGNTIYF
medium-sized | - | TRBJ2-7 | TRBV29-1 | TGCAGCGTTGACGACGGGAGTTCCTACGAGCAGTACTTC | CSVDDGSSYEQYF
once | - | TRBJ1-2 | TRBV7-2 | TGTGCCAGCAGCCAGTATGCGACAGTACCGAACTATGGCTACACCTTC | CASSQYATVPNYGYTF
- | - | TRBJ1-4 | TRBV19 | TGTGCCAGTAACCCCAGGGTATCTAATGAAAAACTGTTTTTT | CASNPRVSNEKLFF
- | TRBD2 | TRBJ2-1 | TRBV19 | TGTGCCAGTAGTTTAAGTAGCGGGCGATACTCCTACAATGAGCAGTTCTTC | CASSLSSGRYSYNEQFF
- | TRBD2 | TRBJ2-2 | TRBV7-7 | TGTGCCACTTCGACTAGCGTAATCGGGGAGCTGTTTTTT | CATSTSVIGELFF
- | TRBD1 | TRBJ2-6 | TRBV2 | TGTGCCAGCAGCCGACAGGGAGCTGGGGCCAACGTCCTGACTTTC | CASSRQGAGANVLTF
- | - | TRBJ1-1 | TRBV18 | TGTGCCAGCTCAGCGAGACAGGTGATGAACACTGAAGCTTTCTTT | CASSARQVMNTEAFF
- | TRBD1 | TRBJ2-1 | TRBV7-6 | TGTGCCAGCAGCTCTTCCCAGGGGGCTGAGCAGTTCTTC | CASSSSQGAEQFF
once | - | TRBJ2-1 | TRBV7-3 | TGTGCCAGCAGCCCTCCTAACGGACATACGGGTGGTGAGCAGTTCTTC | CASSPPNGHTGGEQFF
- | TRBD2 | TRBJ2-6 | TRBV19 | TGTGCCAGTAGGCCAGCGGGGCGCGGGGCCAACGTCCTGACTTTC | CASRPAGRGANVLTF
- | TRBD1 | TRBJ2-7 | TRBV28 | TGTGCCAGCATAGGGGGCAGTGAGCAGTACTTC | CASIGGSEQYF
- | TRBD1 | TRBJ1-1 | TRBV28 | TGTGCCAGCAGTTACCGGGACAGGCGGAACACTGAAGCTTTCTTT | CASSYRDRRNTEAFF
- | - | TRBJ1-2 | TRBV10-3 | TGTGCCATCAGTGCGGGACTCCCCGGGAGCGGCTACACCTTC | CAISAGLPGSGYTF
- | TRBD2 | TRBJ2-7 | TRBV3-1/TRBV3-2 | TGTGCCAGCAGCCTACTAGCGGGAGGGCCCTACGAGCAGTACTTC | CASSLLAGGPYEQYF
- | - | TRBJ2-1 | TRBV5-1 | TGCGCCAGCAGCTTTGGCAGATTCAATGAGCAGTTCTTC | CASSFGRFNEQFF
- | TRBD2 | TRBJ2-5 | TRBV3-1/TRBV3-2 | TGTGCCAGCAGCCAAAGACGACTAGCGGGAGGGCCGGGGGAGACCCAGTACTTC | CASSQRRLAGGPGETQYF
- | TRBD1 | TRBJ1-1 | TRBV19 | TGTGCCAGTAGTATGGACAGGGTTTCTGAAGCTTTCTTT | CASSMDRVSEAFF
- | TRBD1 | TRBJ2-2 | TRBV7-3 | TGTGCCAGCAGCTCCCGTACCGGGACAGGAGCCGGGGAGCTGTTTTTT | CASSSRTGTGAGELFF
- | - | TRBJ1-2 | TRBV7-2 | TGTGCCAGCAGCTTATCTTACAGGGACTATGGCTACACCTTC | CASSLSYRDYGYTF